Listed here are 32 T cell receptor beta chains from one sample, sequenced in a study of long-term antiretroviral therapy in people with HIV. Survey level was the resolution at which the v3.0 immunoSEQ assay ran. This table comes from immunoSEQ multiplex PCR, and its TCRdb copy is limited to in-frame clones, with some not included. The sample lists around 30,000 clones, around 96% seen once, with 6.5% to 10% in the top ten. The source was unsorted PBMCs, collected 5.3 years after starting antiretroviral therapy. These receptors all come from a man aged 25-45 years with HIV.

The chain is built from TRBV10-3 and TRBJ1-1; maybe TRBD1 (6 bases). The V gene's germline CDR1 is ENHRY and CDR2 SYGVKD. The V gene lost 5 bases and the J gene lost 5 bases, with 15 bases spanning the gap. CDR3 length: 14 amino acids. Here the CDR3 DNA reads TGTGCCATCAGTCGCGCAGAGGGGGAGACTGAAGCTTTCTTT. It specifies CAISRAEGETEAFF.

V gene TRBV7-2 combines with J gene TRBJ1-2; D remains unclear. CDR1 is SGHTA and CDR2 is FQGNSA in the germline V gene. V was clipped by 5 bases and J by 4 bases, with 14 bases between them. CDR3 length: 14 amino acids. DNA for the CDR3: TGTGCCAGCAGCCCTTATGAGGCACTCTATGGCTACACCTTC. Translated: CASSPYEALYGYTF. The full variable domain, rest sourced from reference TRBV7-2 and TRBJ1-2, is GAGVSQSPSNKVTEKGKDVELRCDPISGHTALYWYRQSLGQGLEFLIYFQGNSAPDKSGLPSDRFSAERTGGSVSTLTIQRTQQEDSAVYLCASSPYEALYGYTFGSGTRLTVV.

The genes are TRBV5-1 and TRBJ2-7; 13 bases line up with TRBD2. The CDR3 is 15 amino acids. The J segment lost 4 bases and the V segment lost 4 bases, leaving 5 bases of the junction unmatched. Germline lookup yields CDR1 SGHRS and CDR2 YFSETQ. CDR3 residues: CASSTGLAGLYEQYF. The CDR3 DNA follows: TGCGCCAGCAGCACGGGACTAGCGGGACTGTACGAGCAGTACTTC.

The J gene is TRBJ1-5, the V gene TRBV5-5; 7 bases match TRBD1. V shed 4 bases, J shed 4 bases, and the junction held 2 bases outside the gene matches. Per germline, CDR1 SGHKS and CDR2 YYEKEE (reference sequence). The CDR3 loop spans 13 amino acids. As DNA, the CDR3 is TGTGCCAGCAGCCGACAGGGTAATCAGCCCCAGCATTTT. Protein product: CASSRQGNQPQHF.

The table lists this clone with a count of one. V gene TRBV7-8 combines with J gene TRBJ1-4; 7 bases are shared with TRBD1. CDR1 SGHVS and CDR2 FQNEAQ come from the germline V gene. This CDR3 is 14 amino acids long. V gave up 2 bases and J gave up 8 bases; unmatched junction bases: 5. The CDR3 reads CASSLRQGWEKLFF. DNA of the CDR3: TGTGCCAGCAGCTTAAGACAGGGATGGGAAAAACTGTTTTTT.

The rearrangement links TRBV2 to TRBJ1-2; D is possibly TRBD1 (5 bases). Germline V lookup: CDR1 SNHLY, CDR2 FYNNEI. Trimming removed 5 bases at V and 3 bases at J, with 13 bases between. The CDR3 is 14 residues long. The CDR3 sequence is CASSSQGSYYGYTF. The DNA of the CDR3 is TGTGCCAGCAGTTCCCAGGGTAGTTACTATGGCTACACCTTC.

CDR3: CASSLDLGSGELFF. Written as DNA, the CDR3 is TGTGCCAGCAGCTTGGACCTGGGCTCCGGGGAGCTGTTTTTT. This chain uses TRBV5-4 with TRBJ2-2, with unresolved D. Germline values: CDR1 SGHNT, CDR2 YYREEE (reference sequence). The CDR3 runs to 14 residues. V lost 0 bases to trimming and J lost 6 bases, with 9 bases between them. Together with reference TRBV5-4 and TRBJ2-2, the CDR3 gives the full variable domain: ETGVTQSPTHLIKTRGQQVTLRCSSQSGHNTVSWYQQALGQGPQFIFQYYREEENGRGNFPPRFSGLQFPNYSSELNVNALELDDSALYLCASSLDLGSGELFFGEGSRLTVL.

This chain connects TRBV6-6 to TRBJ2-3; 10 bases are a match to TRBD1. The germline CDR1 and CDR2 sequences are MNHNY and SVGAGI (reference sequence). This CDR3 is built from 15 residues. V was pared by 6 bases and J by 3 bases, with 6 bases of the junction left unmatched. The CDR3 reads CASSSGTGVTDTQYF. The DNA of the CDR3 is TGTGCCAGCAGCTCCGGGACAGGGGTTACAGATACGCAGTATTTT.

The chain recombines TRBV6-6 with TRBJ1-3; D is unresolved. Germline CDR1 MNHNY, CDR2 SVGAGI (reference sequence). The CDR3 length is 13 residues. V shed 1 base and J shed 6 bases, with 7 bases lying between them. DNA of the CDR3: TGTGCCAGCAGTTACTACAATGAAAACACCATATATTTT. Amino acid sequence: CASSYYNENTIYF.

The rearrangement joins TRBV27 to TRBJ2-5, with TRBD2 matching 10 bases. V was clipped by 2 bases and J by 3 bases; unmatched bases: 3. The CDR3 extends over 15 amino acids. CDR1 and CDR2 (germline): MNHEY, SMNVEV (reference sequence). DNA of the CDR3: TGTGCCAGCAGTTTACTAGCGGGAGTCGAAGAGACCCAGTACTTC. Translating it yields CASSLLAGVEETQYF.

The V gene is TRBV5-1, the J gene TRBJ1-3; tentatively, D is TRBD1 (5 bases). The V end was cut by 0 bases, the J end by 4 bases, with 14 bases between. The germline V gene encodes CDR1 SGHRS and CDR2 YFSETQ. This CDR3 has 16 amino acids. CDR3 protein: CASSLDGTYIGNTIYF. CDR3 nucleotide sequence: TGCGCCAGCAGCTTGGATGGGACTTACATAGGAAACACCATATATTTT.

V usage is TRBV5-1 and J usage is TRBJ2-3, with D possibly TRBD2 on 5 matching bases. The CDR3 loop spans 15 amino acids. CDR1 is SGHRS, CDR2 YFSETQ, per germline. With 3 bases removed from V and 4 bases from J, the gap between germline ends came to 15 bases. The CDR3 here is CASSSEDGRPDTQYF. The CDR3, as DNA: TGCGCCAGCAGCTCCGAAGATGGGAGACCAGATACGCAGTATTTT. The whole variable domain, filled in from reference TRBV5-1 and TRBJ2-3, reads KAGVTQTPRYLIKTRGQQVTLSCSPISGHRSVSWYQQTPGQGLQFLFEYFSETQRNKGNFPGRFSGRQFSNSRSEMNVSTLELGDSALYLCASSSEDGRPDTQYFGPGTRLTVL.

As for this clone: An end of the junction differs from the germline gene, which may be a read error. The chain recombines TRBV7-7 with TRBJ2-1; TRBD2 agrees at 7 bases. Germline V CDR1 and CDR2: SSHAT, FNYEAQ (reference sequence). This CDR3 has 14 amino acids. The CDR3 nucleotides are TGTGCTAGCAGCTCCGGACTAGTCCACAGTGAGCAGTTCTTC. Its protein is CASSSGLVHSEQFF.

For the CDR3, the DNA is TGTGCCAGCAGTTACGGACCAGGGACAGTCAATGAGCAGTTCTTC. It codes for CASSYGPGTVNEQFF. This sequence joins TRBV6-5 and TRBJ2-1, with 7 bases lining up with TRBD1. The trim removed 2 bases at V and 6 bases at J, leaving 7 bases unmatched. The CDR3 is 15 residues long. Germline CDR1 reads MNHEY; CDR2 reads SVGAGI.

The chain carries TRBV6-1 and TRBJ2-7; 9 bases agree with TRBD1. The germline V gene has CDR1 MNHNS and CDR2 SASEGT. The V and J ends lost 2 bases and 6 bases, in that order; junction bases with no gene match: 8. The CDR3 is made up of 15 amino acids. In nucleotides, the CDR3 is TGTGCCAGCAGTGAACCTATTGGGACAGGGCGCGAGCAGTACTTC. Amino acids: CASSEPIGTGREQYF.

The chain joins TRBV30 to TRBJ2-7; 7 bases match TRBD1. The CDR3 extends over 13 amino acids. Germline trimming cut 7 bases from V and 1 base from J; bases unmatched to any gene: 7. CDR1 and CDR2 from the germline V gene are GTSNPN and SVGIG (reference sequence). The CDR3 reads CASTRDSSYEQYF. CDR3 bases: TGTGCCTCGACCCGGGACAGTTCCTACGAGCAGTACTTC.

This clone was observed a single time. This chain joins TRBV5-1 and TRBJ2-1; 13 nucleotides align to TRBD2. J was trimmed by 5 bases and V by 5 bases; bases with no gene match: 1. The CDR3 sequence is 14 residues long. From germline, CDR1 is SGHRS and CDR2 YFSETQ. CDR3 DNA: TGCGCCAGCAGTGGACTAGCGGGGGACAATGAGCAGTTCTTC. Its translation is CASSGLAGDNEQFF. Full variable domain (remainder filled in from reference TRBV5-1 and TRBJ2-1): KAGVTQTPRYLIKTRGQQVTLSCSPISGHRSVSWYQQTPGQGLQFLFEYFSETQRNKGNFPGRFSGRQFSNSRSEMNVSTLELGDSALYLCASSGLAGDNEQFFGPGTRLTVL.

This chain joins TRBV28 and TRBJ2-3, with D possibly TRBD2 on 5 matching bases. The germline V and J ends were trimmed by 7 bases and 1 base, with 9 bases remaining between them. The CDR3 has 13 amino acids. The germline gives CDR1 MDHEN, CDR2 SYDVKM. CDR3 sequence: CASNGGRTDTQYF. CDR3 DNA: TGTGCCAGCAACGGAGGCCGCACAGATACGCAGTATTTT. Looking up the rest from reference TRBV28 and TRBJ2-3 gives the full variable domain: DVKVTQSSRYLVKRTGEKVFLECVQDMDHENMFWYRQDPGLGLRLIYFSYDVKMKEKGDIPEGYSVSREKKERFSLILESASTNQTSMYLCASNGGRTDTQYFGPGTRLTVL.

V is TRBV19 and J is TRBJ2-7; the match to TRBD2 covers 8 bases. The V and J ends lost 6 bases and 2 bases, in that order; junction bases with no gene match: 12. This CDR3 is 16 amino acids long. Germline CDR1 reads LNHDA; CDR2 reads SQIVND (reference sequence). The CDR3 nucleotides are TGTGCCAGTAGATCTGGCCGGGGGGGATCCCCCTACGAGCAGTACTTC. This gives the protein CASRSGRGGSPYEQYF.

The chain links TRBV6-1 to TRBJ1-2; perhaps TRBD1 as D (6 bases). This CDR3 is built from 14 residues. Germline loops: CDR1 MNHNS, CDR2 SASEGT. V was shortened by 4 bases and J by 6 bases, with 15 bases between the two germline ends. The CDR3 DNA is TGTGCCAGCAGTGGCCGACAGGATGCAGATGGCTACACCTTC. Its protein product is CASSGRQDADGYTF.

The chain employs TRBV4-1 and TRBJ2-2; tentative D call: TRBD2 (5 bases). The germline V gene has CDR1 MGHRA and CDR2 YSYEKL. V was cut by 6 bases and J by 2 bases, with 10 bases left in between. This CDR3 has 14 residues. The CDR3: CASSQEENTGELFF. CDR3 sequence (DNA): TGCGCCAGCAGTCAGGAGGAAAACACCGGGGAGCTGTTTTTT.

The J gene is TRBJ2-7, the V gene TRBV7-9; 8 nucleotides match TRBD2. Per germline, CDR1 SEHNR and CDR2 FQNEAQ (reference sequence). With V trimmed by 4 bases and J by 2 bases, 10 bases remained unmatched. The CDR3 spans 16 residues. The CDR3 sequence: CASSWEPGLGPYEQYF. CDR3 nucleotide sequence: TGTGCCAGCAGCTGGGAACCGGGACTAGGGCCCTACGAGCAGTACTTC. Drawing the rest from reference TRBV7-9 and TRBJ2-7, the complete variable domain is DTGVSQNPRHKITKRGQNVTFRCDPISEHNRLYWYRQTLGQGPEFLTYFQNEAQLEKSRLLSDRFSAERPKGSFSTLEIQRTEQGDSAMYLCASSWEPGLGPYEQYFGPGTRLTVT.

The rearrangement uses TRBV6-5 and TRBJ2-3, with D perhaps matching TRBD2 (5 bases). Between the trimmed V and J ends, which lost 2 bases and 1 base, there was a span of 7 bases. This CDR3 spans 14 amino acids. CDR1 and CDR2 from the germline V gene are MNHEY and SVGAGI. The CDR3 loop reads CASSYMGGTDTQYF. The CDR3 DNA sequence: TGTGCCAGCAGTTACATGGGAGGCACAGATACGCAGTATTTT.

The chain carries TRBV5-4 and TRBJ2-7; 7 nucleotides line up with TRBD2. Trimming removed 0 bases from V and 5 bases from J; junction bases left unmatched: 8. The CDR3 runs 15 residues. Germline loops: CDR1 SGHNT, CDR2 YYREEE (reference sequence). CDR3 in DNA: TGTGCCAGCAGCTTGGCTGGGGGGGGAGGCCACGAGCAGTACTTC. It specifies CASSLAGGGGHEQYF.

The chain joins TRBV27 to TRBJ2-1; D remains unclear. The germline V gene encodes CDR1 MNHEY and CDR2 SMNVEV (reference sequence). The CDR3 spans 13 residues. Deletions cut 6 bases from V and 5 bases from J, with 11 bases between. CDR3 amino acids: CASSSRQNNEQFF. DNA of the CDR3: TGTGCCAGCAGCTCCCGACAAAACAATGAGCAGTTCTTC.

In this sample, this clone turned up once. The chain recombines TRBV7-2 with TRBJ2-1; 7 bases agree with TRBD1. V lost 0 bases, J lost 8 bases, and 1 base stayed unmatched. CDR1 SGHTA and CDR2 FQGNSA come from the germline V gene. The CDR3 extends over 13 amino acids. CDR3 DNA sequence: TGTGCCAGCAGCTTAGCAGGGGGCGATGAGCAGTTCTTC. The encoded protein is CASSLAGGDEQFF.

The chain has TRBV5-1 and TRBJ2-3; D may be TRBD2 (6 bases). Per the germline V gene, CDR1 is SGHRS and CDR2 is YFSETQ. CDR3 length equals 16 residues. V was trimmed by 4 bases and J by 5 bases, leaving 20 bases between them. The CDR3 reads CASSPGLRVKGDTQYF. The CDR3, as DNA: TGCGCCAGCAGCCCGGGACTCCGGGTGAAAGGAGATACGCAGTATTTT. Together with reference TRBV5-1 and TRBJ2-3, the CDR3 gives the full variable domain: KAGVTQTPRYLIKTRGQQVTLSCSPISGHRSVSWYQQTPGQGLQFLFEYFSETQRNKGNFPGRFSGRQFSNSRSEMNVSTLELGDSALYLCASSPGLRVKGDTQYFGPGTRLTVL.

This chain uses TRBV5-4 with TRBJ2-1; unclear D gene. Trimming cost V 4 bases and J 9 bases, with 11 bases left between them. Germline CDR1 reads SGHNT; CDR2 reads YYREEE (reference sequence). CDR3 size: 12 residues. The CDR3 here is CASSPSVGEQFF. The CDR3 DNA is TGTGCCAGCAGCCCGAGCGTGGGTGAGCAGTTCTTC.

This clone appeared a single time. The genes are TRBV2 and TRBJ1-5; 9 nucleotides agree with TRBD1. The V gene end was trimmed by 6 bases and the J gene end by 3 bases; junction bases not matched to a gene: 3. CDR1 is SNHLY, CDR2 FYNNEI, per germline. This CDR3 comprises 14 residues. CDR3 nucleotide sequence: TGTGCCAGCAGGGGGACAGGGACCAATCAGCCCCAGCATTTT. It translates to CASRGTGTNQPQHF.

V and J are TRBV9 and TRBJ2-3; unclear D gene. Trimming removed 7 bases from V and 6 bases from J, with 6 bases in between. Germline V gene lookup returns CDR1 SGDLS and CDR2 YYNGEE. CDR3 length: 10 residues. The CDR3 here is CASDGDTQYF. CDR3 sequence (DNA): TGTGCCAGCGACGGGGATACGCAGTATTTT. The variable domain in full, with the rest retrieved from reference TRBV9 and TRBJ2-3, is DSGVTQTPKHLITATGQRVTLRCSPRSGDLSVYWYQQSLDQGLQFLIQYYNGEERAKGNILERFSAQQFPDLHSELNLSSLELGDSALYFCASDGDTQYFGPGTRLTVL.

This chain connects TRBV5-1 to TRBJ1-4; TRBD1 aligns across 11 bases. CDR1 is SGHRS, CDR2 YFSETQ, per germline. The V segment lost 1 base and the J segment 6 bases; nucleotides outside the gene matches: 8. There are 17 residues in the CDR3. CDR3 nucleotides: TGCGCCAGCAGCTTGAGGACAGGGGGCGCGGGGGATGAAAAACTGTTTTTT. Amino acid sequence: CASSLRTGGAGDEKLFF.

This clone was recorded only once. The chain employs TRBV7-2 and TRBJ2-3, with D unclear. Germline CDR1 and CDR2: SGHTA and FQGNSA. CDR3 length equals 15 residues. V was shortened by 6 bases and J by 2 bases, with 15 bases between the two germline ends. The CDR3 here is CASRKVPSYTDTQYF. The CDR3, as DNA: TGTGCCAGCAGGAAAGTTCCTTCGTACACAGATACGCAGTATTTT.